This TCR beta chain was captured in a study of blood T cell repertoires in COVID-19. The CDR3 extends over 13 amino acids. Sequencing used immunoSEQ multiplex PCR; TCRdb keeps in-frame clones, though not all of them. This sample has about 270,000 clones, with more than 80% found just once. The TCR comes from a young woman with acute COVID-19. This sequence joins TRBV7-5 and TRBJ1-5. TRBV7-5 is listed as a pseudogene. The sequenced sample was PBMCs or T cells enriched from blood (not recorded which). Written as DNA, the CDR3 is TGTGTCAGAAGTCGGGATTTCAATCAGCCCCAGCATTTT. It encodes CVRSRDFNQPQHF.